Following are 32 T cell receptor beta chains from one sample sequenced in a study of blood T cell repertoires in COVID-19. Produced via immunoSEQ multiplex PCR; TCRdb's table is partial and in-frame only. This table holds roughly 34,000 clones, 70% to 90% found once. Material: peripheral blood. Receptors were obtained from an elderly woman with active or convalescent COVID-19.

The chain is built from TRBV7-9 and TRBJ1-2, with D unclear. Germline V gene lookup returns CDR1 SEHNR and CDR2 FQNEAQ (reference sequence). The CDR3 extends over 14 amino acids. Trimming took off 3 bases at V and 0 bases at J, with 8 bases between the two ends. This CDR3 is CASSFLIANYGYTF. The CDR3 DNA follows: TGTGCCAGCAGCTTTCTTATAGCTAACTATGGCTACACCTTC. The whole variable domain, remainder taken from reference TRBV7-9 and TRBJ1-2, is DTGVSQNPRHKITKRGQNVTFRCDPISEHNRLYWYRQTLGQGPEFLTYFQNEAQLEKSRLLSDRFSAERPKGSFSTLEIQRTEQGDSAMYLCASSFLIANYGYTFGSGTRLTVV.

This clone showed up just once. This chain links TRBV4-1 with TRBJ1-3; D perhaps matches TRBD1 (5 bases). Trimming took off 3 bases at V and 0 bases at J, with 18 bases between the two ends. The CDR3 loop spans 18 amino acids. Germline values: CDR1 MGHRA, CDR2 YSYEKL. The CDR3 region has the DNA TGCGCCAGCAGCCACCAATACGGGTGGGGCAGCTCTGGAAACACCATATATTTT. Its translation is CASSHQYGWGSSGNTIYF.

The V call is TRBV5-1, the J call TRBJ2-7; D possibly corresponds to TRBD2 (7 bases). Germline V CDR1 and CDR2: SGHRS, YFSETQ. This CDR3 is 15 amino acids long. Trimming took 0 bases from V and 6 from J, leaving 16 bases between them. In DNA, the CDR3 is TGCGCCAGCAGCTTGGGCGGCAGGGGAGGGCTCGAGCAGTACTTC. It yields the protein CASSLGGRGGLEQYF.

The chain uses TRBV7-3 and TRBJ1-1; D gene uncertain. The V end was cut by 5 bases, the J end by 1 base, with 14 bases between. CDR1 and CDR2 (germline): SGHTA, FQGTGA. This CDR3 region has 15 residues. The CDR3 protein is CASSPPGLRNTEAFF. The DNA for the CDR3 is TGTGCCAGCAGCCCGCCGGGATTGAGGAACACTGAAGCTTTCTTT.

The chain recombines TRBV9 with TRBJ1-3, with D possibly being TRBD1 (6 bases). V lost 0 bases to trimming and J lost 3 bases, with 7 bases between them. The CDR3 is 14 residues long. CDR1 and CDR2 from the germline V gene are SGDLS and YYNGEE. CDR3 in DNA: TGTGCCAGCAGCGTAGGAGGGGGTGGAAACACCATATATTTT. Translation gives CASSVGGGGNTIYF.

The chain carries TRBV6-4 and TRBJ2-7; D remains ambiguous. Between the trimmed V and J ends, which lost 10 bases and 0 bases, there was a span of 25 bases. Germline V gene sequence: CDR1 MRHNA, CDR2 SNTAGT. The CDR3 runs 17 residues. Here the CDR3 reads CATSSRGRGYSSYEQYF. The CDR3 DNA is TGTGCCACCTCGTCCCGAGGCAGAGGCTATAGCTCCTACGAGCAGTACTTC.

The chain uses TRBV5-1 and TRBJ2-3, with 8 bases identical to TRBD2. V shed 1 base and J 2 bases; nucleotides not matched to a gene: 3. Germline CDR1 is SGHRS and CDR2 is YFSETQ. The CDR3 loop spans 15 amino acids. The CDR3 DNA reads as TGCGCCAGCAGCTTGCGCGGGGGGCTCACAGATACGCAGTATTTT. This gives the protein CASSLRGGLTDTQYF. Full variable domain (remainder filled in from reference TRBV5-1 and TRBJ2-3): KAGVTQTPRYLIKTRGQQVTLSCSPISGHRSVSWYQQTPGQGLQFLFEYFSETQRNKGNFPGRFSGRQFSNSRSEMNVSTLELGDSALYLCASSLRGGLTDTQYFGPGTRLTVL.

This chain links TRBV21-1 with TRBJ2-7; TRBD2 is the table's D call, not checked against the DNA. TRBV21-1 is tagged as a pseudogene. This CDR3 comprises 21 residues. The CDR3 protein is CASSGSIPYDGGPSPSYEQYF. The DNA for the CDR3 is TGTGCCAGCAGCGGGTCTATTCCCTATGACGGGGGGCCCTCCCCCTCCTACGAGCAGTACTTC.

The chain recombines TRBV5-1 with TRBJ2-2, with 9 bases matching TRBD2. This CDR3 comprises 16 residues. The ends lost 2 bases at V and 1 base at J; junction bases unmatched: 3. Germline-derived CDR1 and CDR2 are SGHRS and YFSETQ. DNA for the CDR3: TGCGCCAGCAGCTTTGGGACTAGCTGGAACACCGGGGAGCTGTTTTTT. This codes for CASSFGTSWNTGELFF.

The rearrangement links TRBV15 to TRBJ2-2, with D possibly being TRBD2 (6 bases). The CDR3 consists of 16 residues. The V gene's germline CDR1 is LNHNV and CDR2 YYDKDF (reference sequence). V was cut by 5 bases and J by 0 bases, with 13 bases left in between. CDR3 nucleotide sequence: TGTGCCACCAGCCCCGGACTAAAGGCGAACACCGGGGAGCTGTTTTTT. Encoded protein: CATSPGLKANTGELFF.

J is TRBJ2-1 and V is TRBV14; D remains ambiguous. The CDR3 extends over 13 amino acids. CDR1 SGHDN and CDR2 FVKESK come from the germline V gene. V was clipped by 1 base and J by 4 bases, with 5 bases between them. The CDR3 protein is CASSQVLYNEQFF. Here the CDR3 DNA reads TGTGCCAGCAGCCAAGTGCTATACAATGAGCAGTTCTTC.

V is TRBV25-1 and J is TRBJ2-2; weak D call: TRBD2 (5 bases). The V end was cut by 4 bases, the J end by 4 bases, with 10 bases between. The CDR3 loop spans 14 amino acids. Germline V CDR1 and CDR2: MGHDK, SYGVNS. The chain's CDR3 is CASSGIGSTGELFF. DNA of the CDR3: TGTGCCAGCAGTGGTATAGGGAGCACCGGGGAGCTGTTTTTT.

The V call is TRBV5-1, the J call TRBJ2-2, with 7 bases matching TRBD1. Germline CDR1 and CDR2: SGHRS and YFSETQ. The CDR3 has 15 amino acids. The ends lost 4 bases at V and 1 base at J; junction bases unmatched: 4. This CDR3 is CASSRGQQNTGELFF. The CDR3 DNA is TGCGCCAGCAGCAGGGGACAGCAGAACACCGGGGAGCTGTTTTTT.

The rearrangement joins TRBV24-1 to TRBJ2-3; 13 nucleotides match TRBD2. V dropped 3 bases and J dropped 0; count of bases not matched to a gene: 5. The CDR3 spans 18 residues. The germline V gene has CDR1 KGHDR and CDR2 SFDVKD. The CDR3 DNA is TGTGCCACCAGTGATACGAAGGGACTAGCGGGAAGCACAGATACGCAGTATTTT. This translates into CATSDTKGLAGSTDTQYF.

V gene TRBV5-4 combines with J gene TRBJ2-2; 9 bases map to TRBD1. The CDR3 loop spans 15 amino acids. The germline CDR1 and CDR2 sequences are SGHNT and YYREEE (reference sequence). V lost 0 bases, J lost 7 bases, and 4 bases stayed unmatched. For the CDR3, the DNA is TGTGCCAGCAGCTTGGTACAGGGGGCGGGCGGGGAGCTGTTTTTT. Protein: CASSLVQGAGGELFF.

DNA of the CDR3: TGTGCCTGGGCTGGAGTTTCTAAAGATACGCAGTATTTT. Protein product: CAWAGVSKDTQYF. This chain uses TRBV30 with TRBJ2-3; D unresolved. The germline V and J ends were trimmed by 5 bases and 5 bases, with 14 bases remaining between them. CDR1 and CDR2 from the germline V gene are GTSNPN and SVGIG (reference sequence). CDR3 length: 13 residues.

V and J are TRBV6-5 and TRBJ2-3, with D possibly matching TRBD2 (7 bases). CDR3 size: 15 residues. CDR1 is MNHEY and CDR2 is SVGAGI in the germline V gene. The V gene lost 7 bases and the J gene lost 5 bases, with 19 bases spanning the gap. Here the CDR3 DNA reads TGTGCCAGCACGTCGGCGGGGGCCTCCGGAGATACGCAGTATTTT. Translation gives CASTSAGASGDTQYF.

The rearrangement links TRBV5-1 to TRBJ2-1, with D uncertain. V lost 0 bases to trimming and J lost 8 bases, with 3 bases between them. CDR3 size: 11 residues. The germline gives CDR1 SGHRS, CDR2 YFSETQ. The CDR3 nucleotides are TGCGCCAGCAGCTTGGAGCATGAGCAGTTCTTC. Amino acids: CASSLEHEQFF.

This rearrangement joins TRBV4-1 to TRBJ1-2; D perhaps matches TRBD1 (5 bases). Germline CDR1 MGHRA, CDR2 YSYEKL. The V gene lost 1 base and the J gene lost 6 bases, with 15 bases spanning the gap. CDR3 length equals 15 residues. This chain's CDR3 is CASSQAPGRVHGYTF. The CDR3 DNA reads as TGCGCCAGCAGCCAAGCCCCCGGCAGGGTACATGGCTACACCTTC.

The gene calls are TRBV27 and TRBJ2-7; 10 bases are shared with TRBD1. With V trimmed by 3 bases and J by 7 bases, 9 bases remained unmatched. Germline V gene data show CDR1 as MNHEY and CDR2 as SMNVEV (reference sequence). This CDR3 comprises 15 residues. The CDR3 DNA reads as TGTGCCAGCAGTTTCGGGACAGGGGTTCTGAAGGAGCAGTACTTC. Protein sequence: CASSFGTGVLKEQYF.

The chain couples TRBV2 to TRBJ1-6; no definite D call. V lost 7 bases and J 8 bases, leaving 18 bases between the germline ends. CDR1 and CDR2 (germline): SNHLY, FYNNEI. This CDR3 has 15 residues. CDR3 nucleotides: TGTGCCAGCAATCCCCCCAAAAGCGGTCATTCACCCCTCCACTTT. It specifies CASNPPKSGHSPLHF. The variable domain in full, with the rest retrieved from reference TRBV2 and TRBJ1-6, is EPEVTQTPSHQVTQMGQEVILRCVPISNHLYFYWYRQILGQKVEFLVSFYNNEISEKSEIFDDQFSVERPDGSNFTLKIRSTKLEDSAMYFCASNPPKSGHSPLHFGNGTRLTVT.

The J gene is TRBJ1-2, the V gene TRBV7-9; 8 positions match TRBD1. Germline V lookup: CDR1 SEHNR, CDR2 FQNEAQ (reference sequence). The CDR3 runs 14 residues. The V segment lost 5 bases and the J segment 4 bases; nucleotides outside the gene matches: 6. In DNA, the CDR3 is TGTGCCAGCAGCCCATCGACAGGGGTCTATGGCTACACCTTC. This translates into CASSPSTGVYGYTF.

This clone was observed a handful of times. This sequence joins TRBV3-1 (or the pseudogene TRBV3-2) and TRBJ1-2; 9 bases are shared with TRBD1. Per the germline V gene, CDR1 is LGHDT and CDR2 is YNNKEL (reference sequence). The V and J ends lost 4 bases and 7 bases, in that order; junction bases with no gene match: 13. This CDR3 is built from 16 residues. This chain's CDR3 is CASSPPTGGASGGYTF. The CDR3 DNA follows: TGTGCCAGCAGCCCGCCTACAGGGGGCGCTTCGGGTGGCTACACCTTC.

The J gene is TRBJ2-7, the V gene TRBV5-1; 8 bases map to TRBD2. Germline CDR1 and CDR2: SGHRS and YFSETQ. The CDR3 spans 18 residues. J gave up 0 bases and V 4 bases, and 15 bases lay outside the gene matches. CDR3 residues: CASSLWTSQEELSYEQYF. CDR3 nucleotide sequence: TGCGCCAGCAGCCTCTGGACTAGCCAAGAAGAGCTCTCCTACGAGCAGTACTTC.

This chain links TRBV7-8 with TRBJ2-5; TRBD2 matches at 14 bases. The V and J ends lost 5 bases and 2 bases, in that order; junction bases with no gene match: 19. Germline CDR1 reads SGHVS; CDR2 reads FQNEAQ. This CDR3 comprises 21 residues. The CDR3 is CASSARPGWTSGGLLQETQYF. The CDR3 DNA reads as TGTGCCAGCAGCGCACGCCCAGGGTGGACTAGCGGGGGGCTTCTTCAAGAGACCCAGTACTTC. The entire variable domain, with the rest obtained from reference TRBV7-8 and TRBJ2-5, is as follows: GAGVSQSPRYKVAKRGQDVALRCDPISGHVSLFWYQQALGQGPEFLTYFQNEAQLDKSGLPSDRFFAERPEGSVSTLKIQRTQQEDSAVYLCASSARPGWTSGGLLQETQYFGPGTRLLVL.

The chain is built from TRBV5-6 and TRBJ2-1; 9 bases are shared with TRBD1. This CDR3 spans 18 amino acids. CDR1 and CDR2 from the germline V gene are SGHDT and YYEEEE. The V and J ends lost 0 bases and 4 bases, in that order; junction bases with no gene match: 11. This CDR3 reads CASSLAYDGTGNYNEQFF. As DNA, the CDR3 is TGTGCCAGCAGCTTGGCCTATGATGGGACAGGGAATTACAATGAGCAGTTCTTC.

This chain's CDR3 is CASSTENRGNTIYF. DNA of the CDR3: TGTGCCAGCAGCACAGAGAACAGGGGAAACACCATATATTTT. The chain couples TRBV28 to TRBJ1-3; tentative D call: TRBD1 (5 bases). Trimming took 6 bases from V and 4 from J, leaving 13 bases between them. The length of the CDR3 is 14 residues. CDR1 is MDHEN, CDR2 SYDVKM, per germline.

This chain links TRBV10-1 with TRBJ2-7; possibly TRBD1 for D (6 bases). CDR1 WNHNN and CDR2 SYGVQD come from the germline V gene (reference sequence). The V and J ends lost 3 bases and 4 bases respectively, with 19 bases between them. The CDR3 sequence is 16 residues long. Here the CDR3 DNA reads TGCGCCAGCAGTGACCAGGGGCGAGAGATGGGTTACGAGCAGTACTTC. This sequence encodes CASSDQGREMGYEQYF.

The rearrangement links TRBV6-2 or TRBV6-3 to TRBJ1-5; D is uncertain. V lost 2 bases and J 4 bases, leaving 24 bases between the germline ends. CDR1 is MNHEY, CDR2 SVGEGT, per germline. CDR3 length equals 19 residues. The CDR3 region is CASSYEARGLTVQNQPQHF. The CDR3 nucleotides read TGTGCCAGCAGTTACGAGGCTCGGGGATTGACCGTTCAAAATCAGCCCCAGCATTTT.

The chain joins TRBV6-1 to TRBJ2-5, with D unresolved. CDR1 MNHNS and CDR2 SASEGT come from the germline V gene. CDR3 size: 12 residues. Trimming removed 2 bases from V and 5 bases from J, with 6 bases in between. The CDR3 nucleotides are TGTGCCAGCAGTGAACTTCGGGAGACCCAGTACTTC. Its translation is CASSELRETQYF.

Remarks on this clone: One end of the junction varies from germline; a read error may be responsible. V is TRBV9 and J is TRBJ1-1; 8 bases agree with TRBD1. Per the germline V gene, CDR1 is SGDLS and CDR2 is YYNGEE. This CDR3 is built from 14 residues. The CDR3 loop is CASSAYTSGQGLNF. The CDR3 nucleotides are TGTGCCAGCAGCGCCTATACCAGCGGACAGGGACTTAACTTT.

V usage is TRBV15 and J usage is TRBJ1-1, with D tentatively TRBD1 (6 bases). Trimming pared 4 bases from V and 0 bases from J, leaving 9 bases between. Looked up from germline, CDR1 is LNHNV and CDR2 is YYDKDF (reference sequence). This CDR3 has 14 amino acids. The CDR3 nucleotides read TGTGCCACCAGCAAGGGGGTTGTGAACACTGAAGCTTTCTTT. Protein product: CATSKGVVNTEAFF.